This is a list of T cell receptor beta chains from one sample in a study of blood T cell repertoires in COVID-19. Sequenced by immunoSEQ multiplex PCR; TCRdb stores in-frame clones only, minus some. This sample has roughly 99,000 clones; around four fifths occur once, and the top ten carry roughly 4.3%. The sequenced sample was peripheral blood. The origin of the receptors is a man aged 65 to 85 with acute or convalescent COVID-19. The CDR3 runs from the conserved cysteine through the conserved F or W.

V gene,J gene,CDR3 protein
TRBV11-2,TRBJ2-7,CASSRQGESFEQYF
TRBV10-1,TRBJ2-5,CASSEFQRGLETQYF
TRBV5-1,TRBJ1-1,CASSLQGNSEAFF
TRBV6-7,TRBJ1-4,CASSYAHFGAKGATNEKLFF
TRBV6-1,TRBJ1-4,CASSAGGTGRNEKLFF
TRBV5-1,TRBJ2-7,CASSLQGKKGEQYF
TRBV5-1,TRBJ2-2,CASSLPGGFTGELFF
TRBV6-5,TRBJ1-2,CASIVGTSDYTF
TRBV18,TRBJ2-7,CASSPGTSGTIYEQYF
TRBV19,TRBJ2-7,CASSTGLVRGYEQYF
TRBV10-3,TRBJ1-1,CAIRAGTEGAFF
TRBV19,TRBJ1-1,CASKDRVNTEAFF
TRBV12-3/TRBV12-4,TRBJ2-2,CASSFRGGELFF
TRBV13,TRBJ1-1,CASSLTGGVSNTEAFF
TRBV11-2,TRBJ1-5,CASSLGGWDQPQHF
TRBV6-2/TRBV6-3,TRBJ1-2,CASSYIGRGLGYTF
TRBV24-1,TRBJ2-3,CATSDPSGGRDTQYF
TRBV7-8,TRBJ1-1,CASSLSYRGGVNTEAFF
TRBV6-2/TRBV6-3,TRBJ2-7,CASSRTRSYEQYF
TRBV2,TRBJ2-7,CASSELGDSSYEQYF
TRBV27,TRBJ2-7,CASSLFTGGGEQYF
TRBV7-9,TRBJ2-1,CASSPTGENEQFF
TRBV3-1/TRBV3-2,TRBJ1-1,CASSLDTMNTEAFF
TRBV5-1,TRBJ2-1,CASSLGGSSYNEQFF
TRBV24-1,TRBJ1-1,CATRIQGSLTYTEAFF
TRBV5-1,TRBJ2-3,CASSLAGLGADTQYF
TRBV4-1,TRBJ1-2,CASSPGARDYGYTF
TRBV6-5,TRBJ2-7,CASSSEEHEQYF
TRBV6-5,TRBJ2-2,CASSSGTGNTGELFF
TRBV6-5,TRBJ2-5,CASKTRGLEETQYF
TRBV3-1/TRBV3-2,TRBJ1-5,CASSQDLNQPQHF
TRBV6-5,TRBJ1-4,CASSYGDRNEKLFF
TRBV19,TRBJ1-1,CASSIRGLQGIDTEAFF
TRBV7-8,TRBJ2-7,CASSRTSLYEQYF
TRBV5-1,TRBJ2-1,CASSSSRTSGGSTPSYNEQFF
TRBV27,TRBJ1-2,CASSLRGEGYGYTF
TRBV5-4,TRBJ1-6,CASSLVRGDEGNSPLHF
TRBV19,TRBJ2-4,CASRLAGGFGNIQYF
TRBV24-1,TRBJ2-2,CATGTGTAGELFF
TRBV24-1,TRBJ2-5,CATSDLGAVVQETQYF
TRBV6-1,TRBJ1-5,CASSEDRGTYSNQPQHF
TRBV4-1,TRBJ2-2,CASSQDLGAGTGELFF
TRBV5-1,TRBJ1-6,CASSPGGTGGSPLHF
TRBV9,TRBJ1-5,CASSPSLLRRENQPQHF
TRBV28,TRBJ2-1,CASLSGGSYNEQFF
TRBV27,TRBJ1-4,CASSPGTGYTTNEKLFF
TRBV3-1/TRBV3-2,TRBJ1-6,CASSQGAGGNSPLHF
TRBV7-9,TRBJ1-1,CASSLQGINTEAFF
TRBV27,TRBJ2-1,CASSFAYNEQFF
TRBV7-9,TRBJ2-2,CASSLNRAGELFF
TRBV5-1,TRBJ2-7,CASSSYRQDEQYF
TRBV19,TRBJ2-5,CASSIPGQGSETQYF
TRBV7-9,TRBJ1-4,CASRPTGIDEKLFF
TRBV12-3/TRBV12-4,TRBJ2-7,CASSLDIYEQYF
TRBV12-5,TRBJ2-5,CASGSNFPGTQETQYF
TRBV10-3,TRBJ2-2,CAARENTGELFF
TRBV6-5,TRBJ2-7,CASSPGLYEQYF
TRBV19,TRBJ2-1,CATLKNRAADNEQFF
TRBV6-5,TRBJ1-4,CASQRGRSNEKLFF
TRBV15,TRBJ2-7,CATSNLFYEQYF